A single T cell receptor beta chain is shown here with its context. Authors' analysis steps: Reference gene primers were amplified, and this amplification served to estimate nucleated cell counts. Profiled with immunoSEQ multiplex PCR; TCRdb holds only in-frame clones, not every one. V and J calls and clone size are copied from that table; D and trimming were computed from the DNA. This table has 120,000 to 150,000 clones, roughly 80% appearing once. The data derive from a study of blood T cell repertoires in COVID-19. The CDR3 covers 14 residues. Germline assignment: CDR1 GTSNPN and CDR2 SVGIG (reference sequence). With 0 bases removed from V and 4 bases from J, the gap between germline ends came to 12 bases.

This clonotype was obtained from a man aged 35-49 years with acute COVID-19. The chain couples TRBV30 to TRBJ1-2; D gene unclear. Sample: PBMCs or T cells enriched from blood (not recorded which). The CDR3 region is CAWSVGWSGYGYTF. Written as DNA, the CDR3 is TGTGCCTGGAGTGTTGGTTGGAGCGGCTATGGCTACACCTTC.